A selection of T cell receptor beta chains follows, all from one sample in a study of vaccination effects on CD4 cells after COVID-19. Clones were sequenced by immunoSEQ multiplex PCR, and TCRdb holds only the in-frame ones, with some missing. The data hold 21,000 or so clones, with under 75% observed a single time. Their antigens remain unidentified. This sample comprised CD4+ T cells from PBMCs cultured with a peptide pool, obtained before COVID-19 vaccination. The origin of the receptors is a human donor who had a prior SARS-CoV-2 infection. Both conserved end residues are part of each CDR3. A D gene is named only where the DNA matches it firmly. Size tells how often a clone was seen (once, few, many) or the class of an expanded clone, and some rows leave it out.

V,size,D,J,CDR3,DNA
TRBV18,NA,TRBD1,TRBJ2-1,CASSPGTGKQSSYNEQFF,TGTGCCAGCTCACCGGGGACAGGGAAGCAAAGCTCCTACAATGAGCAGTTCTTC
TRBV12-3/TRBV12-4,NA,NA,TRBJ1-1,CASSFRGFGWAFF,TGTGCCAGCAGTTTCCGGGGGTTTGGGTGGGCTTTCTTT
TRBV7-2,NA,NA,TRBJ2-5,CASSLEAETQYF,TGTGCCAGCAGCTTAGAAGCAGAGACCCAGTACTTC
TRBV5-8,NA,NA,TRBJ2-2,CASSSDSLTGELFF,TGTGCCAGCAGCTCAGACAGCCTCACCGGGGAGCTGTTTTTT
TRBV11-3,few,NA,TRBJ2-7,CASSLDGWTAKTVEQYF,TGTGCCAGCAGCTTAGACGGTTGGACAGCCAAGACAGTCGAGCAGTACTTC
TRBV2,NA,NA,TRBJ2-7,CASNPGPLSYEQYF,TGTGCCAGCAATCCAGGCCCTCTCTCCTACGAGCAGTACTTC
TRBV4-2,once,TRBD2,TRBJ2-5,CASSQQASGSRETQYF,TGTGCCAGCAGCCAACAGGCTAGCGGGTCAAGGGAGACCCAGTACTTC
TRBV19,few,NA,TRBJ1-5,CASSDTGYQPQHF,TGTGCCAGTAGTGATACAGGGTATCAGCCCCAGCATTTT
TRBV6-5,NA,NA,TRBJ1-5,CASHQGYSNQPQHF,TGTGCCAGCCATCAGGGTTATAGCAATCAGCCCCAGCATTTT
TRBV15,NA,NA,TRBJ1-1,CATSRALGAGGLKNTEAFF,TGTGCCACCAGCAGAGCATTGGGGGCGGGGGGACTAAAGAACACTGAAGCTTTCTTT
TRBV12-3/TRBV12-4,few,NA,TRBJ2-2,CASSFYTGELFF,TGTGCCAGCAGTTTTTACACCGGGGAGCTGTTTTTT
TRBV6-2/TRBV6-3,NA,NA,TRBJ2-6,CASSSWGAGANVLTF,TGTGCCAGCAGTTCGTGGGGGGCGGGGGCCAACGTCCTGACTTTC
TRBV15,NA,NA,TRBJ2-5,CATSRDRGDEETQYF,TGTGCCACCAGCAGAGATAGAGGGGATGAGGAGACCCAGTACTTC
TRBV5-4,NA,TRBD2,TRBJ2-7,CASSPESGRSREQYF,TGTGCCAGCAGCCCCGAGAGCGGGAGATCACGCGAGCAGTACTTC
TRBV6-1,NA,TRBD2,TRBJ2-1,CASSATLAVSYNEQFF,TGTGCCAGCAGTGCTACCCTAGCGGTCTCCTACAATGAGCAGTTCTTC
TRBV6-5,NA,NA,TRBJ1-5,CASRSPHSNQPQHF,TGTGCCAGCAGGAGTCCCCATAGCAATCAGCCCCAGCATTTT
TRBV29-1,NA,TRBD1,TRBJ1-2,CSVLGQGLYGYTF,TGCAGCGTCCTAGGACAGGGCCTCTATGGCTACACCTTC
TRBV7-2,once,TRBD1,TRBJ2-7,CASSRRSDRWGAYEQYF,TGTGCCAGCAGCAGAAGATCGGACAGGTGGGGAGCCTACGAGCAGTACTTC
TRBV18,NA,TRBD2,TRBJ2-4,CASSLSGVGNIQYF,TGTGCCAGCTCACTGAGCGGGGTGGGGAACATTCAGTACTTC
TRBV19,NA,NA,TRBJ1-1,CASRVWGAGDTEAFF,TGTGCCAGTAGGGTTTGGGGGGCAGGCGACACTGAAGCTTTCTTT
TRBV23-1,NA,NA,TRBJ1-1,CASSQSVGEYLNTEAFF,TGCGCCAGCAGTCAATCGGTAGGGGAATATTTGAACACTGAAGCTTTCTTT
TRBV10-1,NA,NA,TRBJ1-3,CASSVDSLQSGNTIYF,TGCGCCAGCAGTGTGGACAGCCTCCAGTCTGGAAACACCATATATTTT
TRBV5-4,few,TRBD2,TRBJ2-1,CASSPRAGGSHNEQFF,TGTGCCAGCAGCCCCAGAGCGGGGGGGTCCCACAATGAGCAGTTCTTC
TRBV18,NA,NA,TRBJ2-1,CASSPVGNEQFF,TGTGCCAGCTCACCAGTAGGCAATGAGCAGTTCTTC
TRBV18,few,NA,TRBJ1-6,CASSPPRGASYNSPLHF,TGTGCCAGCTCACCACCCAGGGGCGCGTCCTATAATTCACCCCTCCACTTT
TRBV5-1,NA,NA,TRBJ1-1,CASSQGPNTEAFF,TGCGCCAGCAGCCAAGGACCGAACACTGAAGCTTTCTTT
TRBV4-3,NA,TRBD1,TRBJ1-5,CASSQGRAGGSQPQHF,TGCGCCAGCAGCCAAGGTCGGGCAGGGGGAAGTCAGCCCCAGCATTTT
TRBV5-4,NA,TRBD2,TRBJ2-1,CASSSRLAGGRDNEQFF,TGTGCCAGCAGCTCAAGACTAGCGGGAGGGAGGGACAATGAGCAGTTCTTC
TRBV18,few,NA,TRBJ1-1,CASSPRFLGGDTEAFF,TGTGCCAGCTCACCACGATTTTTAGGAGGGGACACTGAAGCTTTCTTT
TRBV27,NA,NA,TRBJ1-6,CASSPRGHSYNSPLHF,TGTGCCAGCAGTCCCCGAGGACACTCCTATAATTCACCCCTCCACTTT
TRBV12-5,few,TRBD1,TRBJ1-6,CASGRGQGADSPLHF,TGTGCTAGTGGACGGGGACAGGGGGCTGATTCACCCCTCCACTTT
TRBV4-2,NA,TRBD1,TRBJ2-7,CASSQWTGGVYEQYF,TGTGCCAGCAGCCAATGGACAGGGGGAGTCTACGAGCAGTACTTC
TRBV3-1/TRBV3-2,once,TRBD2,TRBJ2-3,CASSQVKAGGRDTQYF,TGTGCCAGCAGCCAAGTTAAGGCGGGGGGCAGAGATACGCAGTATTTT
TRBV12-3/TRBV12-4,few,NA,TRBJ1-1,CASYPQSNTEAFF,TGTGCCAGTTACCCCCAGTCAAACACTGAAGCTTTCTTT
TRBV9,once,NA,TRBJ1-2,CASSVGGGRRNYGYTF,TGTGCCAGCAGCGTAGGGGGTGGCAGGCGAAACTATGGCTACACCTTC
TRBV4-1,NA,TRBD2,TRBJ2-7,CASSQDFAGAGLAGNYEQYF,TGCGCCAGCAGCCAAGATTTTGCAGGGGCCGGACTAGCGGGAAATTACGAGCAGTACTTC
TRBV4-3,once,NA,TRBJ2-2,CASSSRAGTNTGELFF,TGCGCCAGCAGCTCAAGAGCGGGGACAAACACCGGGGAGCTGTTTTTT
TRBV5-4,NA,TRBD2,TRBJ2-5,CASSENPWPREGETQYF,TGTGCCAGCAGCGAAAATCCTTGGCCCCGGGAGGGAGAGACCCAGTACTTC
TRBV6-5,NA,TRBD1,TRBJ1-2,CASSYARDRGPYGYTF,TGTGCCAGCAGTTACGCCCGGGACAGGGGACCATATGGCTACACCTTC
TRBV6-5,once,TRBD1,TRBJ1-2,CASSLGQGFYGYTF,TGTGCCAGCAGTCTGGGACAGGGGTTTTATGGCTACACCTTC
TRBV18,NA,TRBD1,TRBJ1-1,CASSPRTGFTEAFF,TGTGCCAGCTCACCAAGGACAGGTTTCACTGAAGCTTTCTTT
TRBV3-1/TRBV3-2,NA,TRBD1,TRBJ2-3,CASADTGGSDTQYF,TGTGCCAGCGCAGACACAGGGGGCTCAGATACGCAGTATTTT
TRBV3-1/TRBV3-2,few,NA,TRBJ2-2,CASSQGVAGELFF,TGTGCCAGCAGCCAAGGAGTGGCCGGGGAGCTGTTTTTT
TRBV20-1,NA,NA,TRBJ1-6,CSASAGPVILSYNSPLHF,TGCAGTGCTAGTGCCGGGCCCGTAATTCTCTCCTATAATTCACCCCTCCACTTT
TRBV12-5,few,TRBD1,TRBJ1-6,CASGEGQADNSPLHF,TGTGCTAGTGGAGAGGGACAGGCAGATAATTCACCCCTCCACTTT
TRBV5-4,NA,NA,TRBJ1-1,CASSPPKAGTNTEAFF,TGTGCCAGCAGCCCTCCAAAAGCGGGAACGAACACTGAAGCTTTCTTT
TRBV5-4,few,NA,TRBJ2-5,CASSSRRGEETQYF,TGTGCCAGCAGCTCCCGTAGGGGGGAAGAGACCCAGTACTTC
TRBV11-2,NA,NA,TRBJ2-7,CASSFAAGRENTYEQYF,TGTGCCAGCAGCTTCGCCGCGGGTCGGGAGAATACCTACGAGCAGTACTTC
TRBV9,NA,TRBD1,TRBJ1-5,CASSPSTGSSNQPQHF,TGTGCCAGCAGCCCGTCGACAGGGAGTAGCAATCAGCCCCAGCATTTT
TRBV9,once,TRBD2,TRBJ2-5,CASSATSAGETQYF,TGTGCCAGCAGCGCGACTAGCGCGGGAGAGACCCAGTACTTC
TRBV27,NA,NA,TRBJ2-1,CASSLNRYNEQFF,TGTGCCAGCAGTTTAAACCGATACAATGAGCAGTTCTTC
TRBV5-4,NA,TRBD2,TRBJ2-3,CASSLVVGGGDTQYF,TGTGCCAGCAGCTTGGTCGTGGGGGGGGGAGATACGCAGTATTTT
TRBV11-3,once,NA,TRBJ2-1,CASSPNWWDRDSYNEQFF,TGTGCCAGCAGTCCGAATTGGTGGGATAGGGACTCCTACAATGAGCAGTTCTTC
TRBV4-2,NA,TRBD2,TRBJ2-7,CASSQDPLREVYREQYF,TGTGCCAGCAGCCAAGATCCCCTGCGGGAGGTATATCGGGAGCAGTACTTC
TRBV2,NA,NA,TRBJ2-1,CASSEAVGTNNEQFF,TGTGCCAGCAGTGAAGCTGTGGGAACGAACAATGAGCAGTTCTTC
TRBV6-5,once,NA,TRBJ2-3,CASSSKRVRTDTQYF,TGTGCCAGCAGTTCAAAGCGGGTTCGCACAGATACGCAGTATTTT
TRBV5-4,NA,TRBD2,TRBJ2-7,CASSLRGGYEQYF,TGTGCCAGCAGCTTGCGCGGGGGATACGAGCAGTACTTC